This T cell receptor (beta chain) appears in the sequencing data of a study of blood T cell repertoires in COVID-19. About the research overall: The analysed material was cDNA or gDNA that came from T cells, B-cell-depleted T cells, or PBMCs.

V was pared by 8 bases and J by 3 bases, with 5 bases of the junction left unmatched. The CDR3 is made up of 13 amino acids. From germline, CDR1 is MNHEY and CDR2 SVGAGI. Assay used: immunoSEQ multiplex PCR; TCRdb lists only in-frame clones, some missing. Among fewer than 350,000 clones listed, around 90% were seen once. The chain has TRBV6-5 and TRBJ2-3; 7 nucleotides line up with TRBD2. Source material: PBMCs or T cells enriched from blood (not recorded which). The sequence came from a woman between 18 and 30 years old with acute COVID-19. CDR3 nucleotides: TGTGCCAGCGCGGGAGCCGAGACAGATACGCAGTATTTT. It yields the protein CASAGAETDTQYF.